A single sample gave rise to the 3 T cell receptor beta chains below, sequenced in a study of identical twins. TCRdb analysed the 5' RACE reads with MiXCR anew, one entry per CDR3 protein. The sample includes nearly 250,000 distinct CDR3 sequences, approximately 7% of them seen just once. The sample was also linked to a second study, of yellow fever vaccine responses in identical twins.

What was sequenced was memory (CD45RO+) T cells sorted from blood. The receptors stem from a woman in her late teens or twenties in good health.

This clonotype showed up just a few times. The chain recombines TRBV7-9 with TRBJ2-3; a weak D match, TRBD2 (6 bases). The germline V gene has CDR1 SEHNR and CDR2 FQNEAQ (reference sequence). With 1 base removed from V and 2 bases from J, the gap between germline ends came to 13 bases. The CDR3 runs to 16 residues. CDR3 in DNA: TGTGCCAGCAGCTTAGGTTGGGGGGAGATCACAGATACGCAGTATTTT. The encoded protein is CASSLGWGEITDTQYF. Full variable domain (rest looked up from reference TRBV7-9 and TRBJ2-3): DTGVSQNPRHKITKRGQNVTFRCDPISEHNRLYWYRQTLGQGPEFLTYFQNEAQLEKSRLLSDRFSAERPKGSFSTLEIQRTEQGDSAMYLCASSLGWGEITDTQYFGPGTRLTVL.

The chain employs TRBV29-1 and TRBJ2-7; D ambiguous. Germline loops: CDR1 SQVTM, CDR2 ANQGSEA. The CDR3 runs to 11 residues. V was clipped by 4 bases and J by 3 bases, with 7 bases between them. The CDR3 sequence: CSVGGYYEQYF. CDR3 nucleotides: TGCAGCGTTGGCGGCTACTACGAGCAGTACTTC.

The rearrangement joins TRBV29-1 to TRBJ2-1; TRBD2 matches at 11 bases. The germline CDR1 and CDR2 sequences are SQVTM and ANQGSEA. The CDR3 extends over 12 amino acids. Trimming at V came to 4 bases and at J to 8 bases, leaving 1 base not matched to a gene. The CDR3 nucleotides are TGCAGCGTTGTAGCGGGAGGGGATGAGCAGTTCTTC. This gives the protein CSVVAGGDEQFF.